Shown below are 22 T cell receptor beta chains from a single sample sequenced in a study of PD-L1 blockade in urothelial cancer. Assay: immunoSEQ multiplex PCR; the TCRdb copy retains only in-frame clones and omits some. In the table there are more than 55,000 clones, 85% to 90% of which are singletons. The specimen comprised PBMCs, sampled around atezolizumab (anti-PD-L1) treatment. The receptor set was obtained from a man aged 45 to 65 with urothelial cancer.

The chain combines TRBV12-5 with TRBJ2-5; TRBD2 agrees at 8 bases. J lost 2 bases, V lost 6 bases, and 20 bases had no gene match. Germline CDR1 reads LGHNT; CDR2 reads FRNRAP. This CDR3 spans 19 amino acids. The DNA for the CDR3 is TGTGCTAGTGGCAAGGGGGGCTCGGCTAGCGGGTTTAAGCAAGAGACCCAGTACTTC. Its translation is CASGKGGSASGFKQETQYF. Full variable domain (missing parts from reference TRBV12-5 and TRBJ2-5): DARVTQTPRHKVTEMGQEVTMRCQPILGHNTVFWYRQTMMQGLELLAYFRNRAPLDDSGMPKDRFSAEMPDATLATLKIQPSEPRDSAVYFCASGKGGSASGFKQETQYFGPGTRLLVL.

The rearrangement uses TRBV10-3 and TRBJ1-1; 8 bases line up with TRBD1. CDR3 length: 13 amino acids. V was clipped by 6 bases and J by 1 base; unmatched bases: 1. Germline CDR1 and CDR2: ENHRY and SYGVKD. For the CDR3, the DNA is TGTGCCATCAGCGGGACAGGGAACACTGAAGCTTTCTTT. Protein: CAISGTGNTEAFF.

This clone was detected a few times. This sequence joins TRBV11-2 and TRBJ1-5; tentative D call: TRBD1 (5 bases). The CDR3 sequence is 15 residues long. V was cut by 1 base and J by 3 bases, with 10 bases left in between. CDR1 and CDR2 (germline): SGHAT, FQNNGV. CDR3 protein: CASSLVAGNNQPQHF. DNA for the CDR3: TGTGCCAGCAGCTTAGTTGCAGGGAACAATCAGCCCCAGCATTTT.

The chain uses TRBV9 and TRBJ1-1; tentative D call: TRBD1 (6 bases). With 4 bases removed from V and 0 bases from J, the gap between germline ends came to 13 bases. Germline values: CDR1 SGDLS, CDR2 YYNGEE. CDR3 length: 15 residues. CDR3: CASSPRTEMNTEAFF. As DNA, the CDR3 is TGTGCCAGCAGCCCGCGGACAGAGATGAACACTGAAGCTTTCTTT.

The count of this clone is one. V is TRBV5-1 and J is TRBJ2-1; a possible D gene is TRBD2 (6 bases). CDR1 and CDR2 from the germline V gene are SGHRS and YFSETQ. The CDR3 contains 14 residues. Trimming took off 6 bases at V and 3 bases at J, with 13 bases between the two ends. The CDR3 sequence is CASTRDGSYNEQFF. CDR3 DNA sequence: TGCGCCAGCACCCGGGACGGGAGCTACAATGAGCAGTTCTTC. The complete variable domain, with remaining parts taken from reference TRBV5-1 and TRBJ2-1, reads KAGVTQTPRYLIKTRGQQVTLSCSPISGHRSVSWYQQTPGQGLQFLFEYFSETQRNKGNFPGRFSGRQFSNSRSEMNVSTLELGDSALYLCASTRDGSYNEQFFGPGTRLTVL.

The chain uses TRBV7-2 and TRBJ1-2; D is perhaps TRBD1 (6 bases). Trimming stripped 6 bases from V and 1 base from J, with 6 bases between. The CDR3 loop spans 12 amino acids. Per germline, CDR1 SGHTA and CDR2 FQGNSA. CDR3 coding DNA: TGTGCCAGCAGGGACAGTAACTATGGCTACACCTTC. Amino acids: CASRDSNYGYTF. The complete variable domain, with remaining parts taken from reference TRBV7-2 and TRBJ1-2, reads GAGVSQSPSNKVTEKGKDVELRCDPISGHTALYWYRQSLGQGLEFLIYFQGNSAPDKSGLPSDRFSAERTGGSVSTLTIQRTQQEDSAVYLCASRDSNYGYTFGSGTRLTVV.

The V gene is TRBV11-2, the J gene TRBJ2-2; TRBD1 agrees at 10 bases. CDR3 length equals 17 residues. Unmatched junction bases numbered 7, after V lost 1 base and J lost 5 bases. CDR1 SGHAT and CDR2 FQNNGV come from the germline V gene. CDR3 coding DNA: TGTGCCAGCAGCTTAGCGCAGGGACAGGGGAGAACCGGGGAGCTGTTTTTT. Its protein product is CASSLAQGQGRTGELFF.

The chain links TRBV28 to TRBJ2-3, with a tentative D call TRBD2 (5 bases). V lost 6 bases and J lost 4, with 14 bases in between. CDR1 is MDHEN, CDR2 SYDVKM, per germline. There are 14 residues in the CDR3. For the CDR3, the DNA is TGTGCCAGCAGGGTCCCCGGCGGGCCAGATACGCAGTATTTT. Translated: CASRVPGGPDTQYF.

This clone appeared a few times. V and J are TRBV19 and TRBJ1-5, with 8 bases lining up with TRBD1. Trimming at V came to 5 bases and at J to 3 bases, leaving 6 bases not matched to a gene. The length of the CDR3 is 15 residues. From germline, CDR1 is LNHDA and CDR2 SQIVND (reference sequence). CDR3 in amino acids: CASSSDREINQPQHF. The CDR3 coding sequence is TGTGCCAGTAGTTCGGACAGGGAGATCAATCAGCCCCAGCATTTT.

This clone was counted a single time. The chain employs TRBV15 and TRBJ2-3, with TRBD2 matching 13 bases. CDR3 length equals 17 residues. V was pared by 1 base and J by 3 bases, with 4 bases of the junction left unmatched. Germline V gene data show CDR1 as LNHNV and CDR2 as YYDKDF (reference sequence). DNA for the CDR3: TGTGCCACCAGCAGAGTCCTGACTAGCGGGAGGACAGATACGCAGTATTTT. This gives the protein CATSRVLTSGRTDTQYF.

This sequence joins TRBV5-1 and TRBJ2-1, with a weak D call TRBD2 (6 bases). This CDR3 has 13 amino acids. V gave up 4 bases and J gave up 7 bases, with 12 bases separating them. Germline CDR1 SGHRS, CDR2 YFSETQ. CDR3 amino acids: CASSAGTRNEQFF. In nucleotides, the CDR3 is TGCGCCAGCAGCGCCGGGACTCGAAATGAGCAGTTCTTC. The full variable domain, in which reference TRBV5-1 and TRBJ2-1 provide the parts outside the CDR3, is KAGVTQTPRYLIKTRGQQVTLSCSPISGHRSVSWYQQTPGQGLQFLFEYFSETQRNKGNFPGRFSGRQFSNSRSEMNVSTLELGDSALYLCASSAGTRNEQFFGPGTRLTVL.

The CDR3 DNA follows: TGTGCCAGCAGTTTACCAGGGGGCCGAAGACTGTTTTTT. Translation gives CASSLPGGRRLFF. The genes are TRBV28 and TRBJ1-4; 8 positions match TRBD1. There are 13 residues in the CDR3. Germline assignment: CDR1 MDHEN and CDR2 SYDVKM. Trimming took 2 bases from V and 13 from J; bases not matched to a gene: 6.

This clone was picked up one time. The CDR3 loop is CASLTWGPRQLAGIREQYF. The CDR3 coding sequence is TGTGCCAGCCTGACCTGGGGACCCCGTCAACTAGCGGGGATTCGCGAGCAGTACTTC. The chain has TRBV28 and TRBJ2-7; 10 nucleotides agree with TRBD2. Germline values: CDR1 MDHEN, CDR2 SYDVKM. Unmatched junction bases numbered 25, after V lost 8 bases and J lost 6 bases. The CDR3 has 19 residues.

This chain uses TRBV18 with TRBJ2-1; TRBD2 matches at 10 bases. Unmatched junction bases numbered 8, after V lost 0 bases and J lost 9 bases. Germline lookup yields CDR1 KGHSH and CDR2 LQKENI. The CDR3 spans 16 residues. The CDR3 DNA reads TGTGCCAGCTCACCACCGGGGAGCGGGAGGGCCTTTGAGCAGTTCTTC. It is translated as CASSPPGSGRAFEQFF.

J is TRBJ2-5 and V is TRBV11-2, with D possibly being TRBD2 (5 bases). Looked up from germline, CDR1 is SGHAT and CDR2 is FQNNGV. This CDR3 comprises 18 residues. The V gene lost 1 base and the J gene lost 0 bases, with 18 bases spanning the gap. The CDR3 DNA follows: TGTGCCAGCAGCTTAGCTATACCATTCACAGCGGACCAAGAGACCCAGTACTTC. Translated, it gives CASSLAIPFTADQETQYF. The whole variable domain, remainder taken from reference TRBV11-2 and TRBJ2-5, is EAGVAQSPRYKIIEKRQSVAFWCNPISGHATLYWYQQILGQGPKLLIQFQNNGVVDDSQLPKDRFSAERLKGVDSTLKIQPAKLEDSAVYLCASSLAIPFTADQETQYFGPGTRLLVL.

In this sample, this clone turned up a few times. This chain connects TRBV6-1 to TRBJ1-2; D may be TRBD1 (5 bases). Germline V gene sequence: CDR1 MNHNS, CDR2 SASEGT. This CDR3 is built from 13 residues. The V end lost 5 bases, the J end lost 6 bases, and 13 bases lay between the germline ends. The CDR3 sequence: CASSTIGGDGYTF. CDR3 DNA: TGTGCCAGCAGTACGATCGGGGGGGATGGCTACACCTTC.

CDR3 in amino acids: CASSSNGQGITEAFF. CDR3 nucleotides: TGTGCCAGCAGCTCAAACGGACAGGGAATCACTGAAGCTTTCTTT. The chain uses TRBV7-3 and TRBJ1-1, with 8 nucleotides matching TRBD1. The CDR3 is 15 amino acids. V shed 4 bases, J shed 4 bases, and the junction held 8 bases outside the gene matches. Germline assignment: CDR1 SGHTA and CDR2 FQGTGA.

The rearrangement joins TRBV7-2 to TRBJ2-3; 8 nucleotides agree with TRBD2. V trimming: 3 bases; J trimming: 4 bases; junction bases outside the gene matches: 3. There are 14 residues in the CDR3. CDR1 and CDR2 from the germline V gene are SGHTA and FQGNSA. In nucleotides, the CDR3 is TGTGCCAGCAGCTTCAGCGGGAGCCCAGATACGCAGTATTTT. Translated: CASSFSGSPDTQYF.

The chain is built from TRBV28 and TRBJ2-7, with TRBD1 matching 7 bases. The CDR3 sequence is 14 residues long. The junction had 5 bases not matched to a gene; V was cut back by 6 bases and J by 0 bases. Germline V gives CDR1 MDHEN, CDR2 SYDVKM. CDR3 in amino acids: CASRRWDSSYEQYF. CDR3 DNA: TGTGCCAGCAGAAGATGGGACAGCTCCTACGAGCAGTACTTC.

Only a few counts were recorded for this clone. The chain has TRBV18 and TRBJ1-5; possibly TRBD1 for D (6 bases). The CDR3 is made up of 15 amino acids. From germline, CDR1 is KGHSH and CDR2 LQKENI. The V end lost 4 bases, the J end lost 5 bases, and 15 bases lay between the germline ends. The CDR3 nucleotides read TGTGCCAGCTCACATGGGACAATGGGATATCAGCCCCAGCATTTT. Its protein is CASSHGTMGYQPQHF.

Here the CDR3 DNA reads TGTGCCAGCAGCAGGGGACAGGGGGCGGCCGAGCAGTACTTC. This sequence encodes CASSRGQGAAEQYF. This chain links TRBV6-5 with TRBJ2-7; 12 bases are a match to TRBD1. CDR1 is MNHEY and CDR2 is SVGAGI in the germline V gene. V shed 6 bases, J shed 6 bases, and the junction held 6 bases outside the gene matches. The CDR3 has 14 residues.

The gene calls are TRBV18 and TRBJ2-1; a weak D match, TRBD2 (5 bases). Trimming left V 3 bases short and J 10 bases short, with 13 bases between. This CDR3 has 13 residues. Germline V CDR1 and CDR2: KGHSH, LQKENI. Here the CDR3 DNA reads TGTGCCAGCTCACCCGGGGAAGGGAACGAGCAGTTCTTC. It codes for CASSPGEGNEQFF.